The rows below give T cell receptor beta chains drawn from one sample of a study of cytomegalovirus exposure and HLA in healthy donors. Profiling relied on immunoSEQ multiplex PCR, and the TCRdb table lists in-frame clones only, not all of them. Recorded for this sample: under 200,000 clones. The sample was PBMCs. These receptors originate from a man aged 25-45 years in good health and CMV-seronegative. Each CDR3 is given with its conserved first and last residue. D genes are given only for firm matches.

CDR3aa,CDR3nt,j_gene,d_gene,v_gene
CASRLVVGTNTKEAFF,TGTGCAAGTCGCTTAGTAGTAGGGACAAACACCAAAGAAGCTTTCTTT,TRBJ1-1,NA,TRBV12-2
CASSLVVGGRGYGYTF,TGTGCCAGCAGCTTAGTGGTGGGCGGCAGGGGGTATGGCTACACCTTC,TRBJ1-2,TRBD1,TRBV7-2
CASGQAARGAFF,TGTGCTAGTGGCCAAGCCGCCCGGGGGGCTTTCTTT,TRBJ1-1,NA,TRBV12-5
CASSLTGVLGQYF,TGCGCCAGCAGCTTGACAGGGGTTTTGGGGCAGTACTTC,TRBJ2-7,TRBD1,TRBV5-1
CASSLDRVEEKLFF,TGCGCCAGCAGCCTGGACAGGGTAGAGGAAAAACTGTTTTTT,TRBJ1-4,TRBD1,TRBV5-1
CASSLDRSATNEKLFF,TGTGCCAGTAGTCTGGACAGAAGTGCAACTAATGAAAAACTGTTTTTT,TRBJ1-4,NA,TRBV19
CASSSFSLLAELQETQYF,TGTGCCAGCAGTTCGTTTAGCCTATTAGCGGAACTCCAAGAGACCCAGTACTTC,TRBJ2-5,NA,TRBV11-2
CASSGQLAGVGHEQFF,TGTGCCAGCAGCGGACAACTAGCGGGAGTTGGTCATGAGCAGTTCTTC,TRBJ2-1,TRBD2,TRBV2
CASSLAFGGTNTGELFF,TGTGCCAGCAGCTTGGCGTTCGGGGGGACGAACACCGGGGAGCTGTTTTTT,TRBJ2-2,TRBD2,TRBV5-5
CASSHLAGVKNTGELFF,TGTGCCAGCAGCCACCTAGCGGGAGTGAAAAACACCGGGGAGCTGTTTTTT,TRBJ2-2,TRBD2,TRBV14
CSVAGTGGYGNTIYF,TGCAGCGTTGCCGGGACAGGGGGCTATGGAAACACCATATATTTT,TRBJ1-3,TRBD1,TRBV29-1
CASSQEKRPGGTYGYTF,TGCGCCAGCAGCCAAGAGAAGCGGCCAGGGGGCACCTATGGCTACACCTTC,TRBJ1-2,TRBD1,TRBV4-1
CAMRTGASYEQYF,TGCGCCATGCGGACAGGGGCGAGCTACGAGCAGTACTTC,TRBJ2-7,TRBD1,TRBV10-1
CASSPSRGADTQYF,TGTGCCAGCTCACCCAGCAGGGGTGCAGATACGCAGTATTTT,TRBJ2-3,NA,TRBV18
CASSYSIGSYGYTF,TGTGCCAGCAGTTACTCAATCGGGAGCTATGGCTACACCTTC,TRBJ1-2,NA,TRBV6-6
CASSLGAPRTDTQYF,TGTGCCAGCAGCTTAGGGGCCCCACGCACAGATACGCAGTATTTT,TRBJ2-3,NA,TRBV11-1
CASKSGDEQYF,TGTGCCAGCAAGTCAGGGGACGAGCAGTACTTC,TRBJ2-7,NA,TRBV28
CASSHGPLGLHNEQFF,TGCGCCAGCAGCCATGGTCCCTTGGGACTCCACAATGAGCAGTTCTTC,TRBJ2-1,NA,TRBV4-3
CASSNGTGGRGYTF,TGTGCCAGCAGCAACGGGACAGGGGGACGTGGCTACACCTTC,TRBJ1-2,NA,TRBV21-1
CASRASGSSYEQYF,TGTGCCAGCAGGGCTAGCGGGTCCTCCTACGAGCAGTACTTC,TRBJ2-7,TRBD2,TRBV11-3
CASSYSGGNFYNEQFF,TGTGCCAGCAGTTACTCGGGCGGGAATTTCTACAATGAGCAGTTCTTC,TRBJ2-1,NA,TRBV6-5
CASSPPVHYEQYF,TGTGCCAGCTCACCACCGGTACACTACGAGCAGTACTTC,TRBJ2-7,NA,TRBV18
CASTPSGKSYEQYF,TGTGCCAGTACCCCTAGCGGGAAGTCCTACGAGCAGTACTTC,TRBJ2-7,TRBD2,TRBV19
CASSLEIRTGVHLEKLFF,TGTGCCAGCAGCTTAGAAATCAGGACAGGCGTTCATTTGGAAAAACTGTTTTTT,TRBJ1-4,TRBD1,TRBV11-3
CASSPGQRNEKLFF,TGTGCCAGCTCACCGGGACAGAGAAATGAAAAACTGTTTTTT,TRBJ1-4,TRBD1,TRBV18
CAISDRGQSNQPQHF,TGTGCCATCAGTGACAGAGGACAGAGCAATCAGCCCCAGCATTTT,TRBJ1-5,NA,TRBV10-3
CASSLALQGSEQYF,TGTGCCAGCAGCTTAGCTCTGCAGGGAAGCGAGCAGTACTTC,TRBJ2-7,NA,TRBV7-2
CASSAQRGRQFF,TGTGCCAGCAGCGCTCAGCGGGGTAGGCAGTTCTTC,TRBJ2-1,TRBD2,TRBV9
CASSRDRGSYEQYF,TGTGCCAGCTCCCGGGACAGGGGTTCCTACGAGCAGTACTTC,TRBJ2-7,TRBD1,TRBV6-1
CASTQGWTGELFF,TGTGCCAGCACACAGGGTTGGACCGGGGAGCTGTTTTTT,TRBJ2-2,NA,TRBV6-5
CAWSVRGSGIQYF,TGTGCCTGGAGTGTACGGGGTAGCGGCATTCAGTACTTC,TRBJ2-4,NA,TRBV30
CASSGQGARGNQPQHF,TGCGCCAGCAGTGGACAGGGGGCTAGGGGCAATCAGCCCCAGCATTTT,TRBJ1-5,TRBD1,TRBV10-2
CASSLGQKPGMNTEAFF,TGTGCCAGCAGTTTAGGGCAGAAACCCGGCATGAACACTGAAGCTTTCTTT,TRBJ1-1,NA,TRBV28
CATRGLGIYNEQFF,TGTGCCACAAGGGGCCTTGGGATCTACAATGAGCAGTTCTTC,TRBJ2-1,NA,TRBV6-5